A single TCR beta chain is shown here with its context. The target antigen is unknown. Assay: immunoSEQ multiplex PCR; the TCRdb copy retains only in-frame clones and omits some. Of about 100,000 clones listed, 92% are singletons. The data stem from a study of T cell responses to AZD1222 COVID-19 vaccine. Looking at the study overall: Pooled together were second doses at about 4 or about 12 weeks.

General study findings and limits: Donors, mostly white British, included more females; clonal diversity was possibly underestimated. Repertoire sampling happened only post peak T cell response.

This CDR3 region has 19 residues. Germline lookup yields CDR1 SGHNT and CDR2 YENEEA. V was clipped by 2 bases and J by 3 bases; unmatched bases: 12. The clonotype comes from an adult in good health. V gene TRBV11-3 combines with J gene TRBJ2-1; the match to TRBD2 covers 11 bases. Sequenced here: peripheral blood, sampled on day 0 of AZD1222 vaccination. Here the CDR3 reads CASSLKGISGGVIYNEQFF. DNA of the CDR3: TGTGCCAGCAGCTTAAAGGGGATTAGCGGGGGGGTAATCTACAATGAGCAGTTCTTC.